This TCR beta chain emerged from a study of CD8+CD57+ T cells in acquired aplastic anemia. Sequencing involved patients with CD8+CD57+ cell expansion previously shown by flow cytometry. Remarks on this clonotype: The junction differs from germline at one of its ends, possibly a read error.

The CDR3 length is 15 residues. CDR1 is SNHLY, CDR2 FYNNEI, per germline. Genomic DNA, serving as template, underwent TCR beta VDJ and CDR3 profiling. TCRdb independently ran MiXCR on the reads; one entry per CDR3 protein. The table has 200,000 to 300,000 distinct CDR3 sequences, around 82% seen once. Input material: sorted CD4+, CD8+, or CD8+CD57+ T cells (not recorded which) from PBMCs. The V call is TRBV2, the J call TRBJ1-1; 7 nucleotides match TRBD1. This receptor was obtained from a human donor with aplastic anemia. The CDR3 region is CASSWGRDSIYDDTF. The DNA of the CDR3 is TGTGCCAGCAGCTGGGGGAGGGACAGCATCTATGACGACACCTTC.